This entry lists 19 T cell receptor beta chains sequenced from one sample in a study of control samples from healthy donors and cancer patients. Produced via immunoSEQ multiplex PCR; TCRdb's table is partial and in-frame only. The profile shows over 15,000 clones, roughly 91% of them singletons. What was sequenced was PBMCs. The receptors were gathered from a man aged 55 to 70 with head and neck cancer.

The chain employs TRBV5-1 and TRBJ2-2; 7 nucleotides agree with TRBD2. The V gene's germline CDR1 is SGHRS and CDR2 YFSETQ. This CDR3 spans 16 amino acids. After removal of 3 bases from V and 5 bases from J, the junction contained 10 bases not matched to a gene. CDR3 DNA: TGCGCCAGCAGCTCACGAGCGGGGCCGGGAACCGGGGAGCTGTTTTTT. Translating it yields CASSSRAGPGTGELFF.

This rearrangement joins TRBV7-2 to TRBJ1-4; maybe TRBD1 (6 bases). The germline V and J ends were trimmed by 6 bases and 4 bases, with 15 bases remaining between them. In germline, CDR1 is SGHTA, CDR2 FQGNSA. The CDR3 consists of 15 residues. As DNA, the CDR3 is TGTGCCAGCAGAGGGGACACAACGATTAATGAAAAACTGTTTTTT. The encoded protein is CASRGDTTINEKLFF.

V and J are TRBV6-5 and TRBJ1-2, with D perhaps TRBD1 (6 bases). Germline loops: CDR1 MNHEY, CDR2 SVGAGI. The length of the CDR3 is 15 residues. V lost 5 bases and J lost 8, with 21 bases in between. For the CDR3, the DNA is TGTGCCAGCAGTCCATTGGACAGCCCGCGGCTCGGCTACACCTTC. Protein product: CASSPLDSPRLGYTF.

The rearrangement uses TRBV18 and TRBJ2-3; no clear D. V was pared by 2 bases and J by 4 bases, with 13 bases between. CDR1 is KGHSH and CDR2 is LQKENI in the germline V gene. CDR3 size: 15 residues. This CDR3 is CASSPILQRADTQYF. The CDR3 nucleotides are TGTGCCAGCTCACCAATTTTACAGAGAGCAGATACGCAGTATTTT.

The chain joins TRBV11-2 to TRBJ1-2; tentative D call: TRBD1 (5 bases). V was clipped by 4 bases and J by 6 bases, with 9 bases between them. Per germline, CDR1 SGHAT and CDR2 FQNNGV. The CDR3 is made up of 12 amino acids. The CDR3 nucleotides are TGTGCCAGCAGCTGGGGGGGGAATGGCTACACCTTC. This encodes CASSWGGNGYTF.

The V call is TRBV9, the J call TRBJ2-1; D unresolved. The CDR3 is 17 amino acids. Between the trimmed V and J ends, which lost 0 bases and 3 bases, there was a span of 16 bases. CDR1 SGDLS and CDR2 YYNGEE come from the germline V gene. The CDR3 here is CASSVEGPASLYNEQFF. As DNA, the CDR3 is TGTGCCAGCAGCGTAGAAGGGCCTGCCTCCCTCTACAATGAGCAGTTCTTC.

The chain is built from TRBV5-8 and TRBJ2-1; D is perhaps TRBD1 (5 bases). The CDR3 runs 17 residues. The germline gives CDR1 SGHTS, CDR2 YDEGEE. Trimming shortened V by 0 bases and J by 2 bases, and 15 bases separated the two germline ends. The CDR3 spells CASSLGWADNPYNEQFF. The CDR3 DNA is TGTGCCAGCAGCTTGGGGTGGGCGGACAACCCCTACAATGAGCAGTTCTTC.

The chain combines TRBV6-1 with TRBJ1-2; D gene unclear. The CDR3 loop spans 15 amino acids. V shed 2 bases and J shed 0 bases, with 10 bases lying between them. The germline gives CDR1 MNHNS, CDR2 SASEGT. The CDR3 nucleotides are TGTGCCAGCAGTGAAAGTGAGAGACCTAACTATGGCTACACCTTC. This encodes CASSESERPNYGYTF.

V gene TRBV5-6 combines with J gene TRBJ2-1, with D perhaps TRBD2 (6 bases). Trimming pared 4 bases from V and 9 bases from J, leaving 11 bases between. CDR3 size: 12 residues. The germline CDR1 and CDR2 sequences are SGHDT and YYEEEE. CDR3 DNA: TGTGCCAGCAGCCCCTTGCGGGGTGAGCAGTTCTTC. Translating it yields CASSPLRGEQFF.

The J gene is TRBJ2-3, the V gene TRBV4-2, with TRBD1 matching 7 bases. Germline-derived CDR1 and CDR2 are LGHNA and YNFKEQ. The CDR3 is made up of 15 amino acids. The J segment lost 4 bases and the V segment lost 0 bases, leaving 4 bases of the junction unmatched. This CDR3 reads CASSQERQGADTQYF. The CDR3 region has the DNA TGTGCCAGCAGCCAAGAGAGGCAGGGGGCAGATACGCAGTATTTT.

The chain employs TRBV2 and TRBJ2-5; D may correspond to TRBD1 or TRBD2 (6 bases each). Trimming took 4 bases from V and 4 from J, leaving 16 bases between them. The germline CDR1 and CDR2 sequences are SNHLY and FYNNEI. The CDR3 contains 15 residues. CDR3 sequence reads: CASSGSRGQGETQYF. The CDR3 DNA sequence: TGTGCCAGCAGTGGGTCCCGGGGGCAGGGAGAGACCCAGTACTTC.

This chain joins TRBV6-5 and TRBJ1-2, with 7 bases aligning to TRBD1. Germline V gene data show CDR1 as MNHEY and CDR2 as SVGAGI. The CDR3 totals 14 residues. Trimming at V came to 0 bases and at J to 6 bases, leaving 4 bases not matched to a gene. In nucleotides, the CDR3 is TGTGCCAGCAGTTACTCGCCCAGGGGGAATGGCTACACCTTC. It translates to CASSYSPRGNGYTF.

The CDR3 here is CASSGTGGLYEQYF. The CDR3 bases are TGTGCCAGCAGCGGGACAGGGGGCCTCTACGAGCAGTACTTC. The gene calls are TRBV7-9 and TRBJ2-7; 12 bases are shared with TRBD1. Per germline, CDR1 SEHNR and CDR2 FQNEAQ (reference sequence). This CDR3 has 14 amino acids. After removal of 5 bases from V and 3 bases from J, the junction contained 2 bases not matched to a gene.

The chain uses TRBV5-1 and TRBJ2-5, with D perhaps matching TRBD1 or TRBD2 (6 bases each). Trimming pared 1 base from V and 0 bases from J, leaving 16 bases between. This CDR3 contains 17 residues. Germline V gene lookup returns CDR1 SGHRS and CDR2 YFSETQ. The CDR3 region is CASSLIGTRGDQETQYF. CDR3 in DNA: TGCGCCAGCAGCTTGATTGGGACGAGGGGGGACCAAGAGACCCAGTACTTC.

This chain joins TRBV1 and TRBJ2-1; the table assigns TRBD2, which was not confirmed against the DNA. TRBV1 is a recognized pseudogene. CDR3 length equals 18 residues. The CDR3 sequence is CTSSQEPVAGGRDNEQFF. Written as DNA, the CDR3 is TGCACCAGCAGCCAAGAGCCGGTAGCGGGGGGGCGTGACAATGAGCAGTTCTTC.

The chain uses TRBV7-9 and TRBJ1-4, with 9 bases identical to TRBD1. CDR3 size: 15 residues. CDR1 and CDR2 (germline): SEHNR, FQNEAQ (reference sequence). V was pared by 5 bases and J by 7 bases, with 8 bases of the junction left unmatched. The CDR3: CASSNPGQGGEKLFF. The CDR3 DNA follows: TGTGCCAGCAGCAACCCGGGACAGGGAGGTGAAAAACTGTTTTTT.

This clone was observed a few times. The junction shows a germline mismatch at one end, possibly a read error. The genes are TRBV5-1 and TRBJ2-1, with D possibly matching TRBD2 (7 bases). The germline V gene encodes CDR1 SGHRS and CDR2 YFSETQ. CDR3 length: 12 amino acids. Here the CDR3 DNA reads TGCGCCAGCATCGATATGAGGGGGGGTCAGGTCTTC. This encodes CASIDMRGGQVF.

The rearrangement joins TRBV7-6 to TRBJ1-5; D is possibly TRBD1 (6 bases). This CDR3 spans 15 amino acids. Deletions cut 4 bases from V and 9 bases from J, with 19 bases between. CDR1 and CDR2 (germline): SGHVS, FNYEAQ. The CDR3 loop is CASSSRNQGGGPQHF. For the CDR3, the DNA is TGTGCCAGCAGCTCCCGAAACCAAGGGGGTGGGCCCCAGCATTTT. The full variable domain, completed using reference TRBV7-6 and TRBJ1-5, is GAGVSQSPRYKVTKRGQDVALRCDPISGHVSLYWYRQALGQGPEFLTYFNYEAQQDKSGLPNDRFSAERPEGSISTLTIQRTEQRDSAMYRCASSSRNQGGGPQHFGDGTRLSIL.

The rearrangement joins TRBV25-1 to TRBJ1-6; D might be TRBD1 (6 bases). This CDR3 comprises 14 residues. V gave up 6 bases and J gave up 3 bases, with 9 bases separating them. Germline-derived CDR1 and CDR2 are MGHDK and SYGVNS. CDR3 amino acids: CASSLDSYNSPLHF. The DNA of the CDR3 is TGTGCCAGCAGCCTGGACAGCTATAATTCACCCCTCCACTTT.